The clone carrying this TCR beta chain appeared once. The CDR3 contains 18 residues. Germline values: CDR1 MGHDK, CDR2 SYGVNS. V was trimmed by 3 bases and J by 2 bases, leaving 20 bases between them. In the original processing: Reference gene primer amplification in the assay estimated nucleated cell counts. TCRdb keeps only in-frame clones here, not all; method: immunoSEQ multiplex PCR. V, J and clone size are taken as reported in that table, and D and trimming were inferred from the DNA itself. The sample holds 250,000 to 300,000 clones, less than 90% seen once. The data originate from a study of blood T cell repertoires in COVID-19.

This receptor was obtained from a man aged 55 to 70 with acute or convalescent COVID-19. The specimen sequenced was peripheral blood. The chain links TRBV25-1 to TRBJ2-1, with a weak D call TRBD1 (6 bases). The DNA of the CDR3 is TGTGCCAGCAGTGACCTCGTAGGGGGAAAACCGACCTACAATGAGCAGTTCTTC. Translated: CASSDLVGGKPTYNEQFF. The variable domain in full, completed from reference TRBV25-1 and TRBJ2-1, reads EADIYQTPRYLVIGTGKKITLECSQTMGHDKMYWYQQDPGMELHLIHYSYGVNSTEKGDLSSESTVSRIRTEHFPLTLESARPSHTSQYLCASSDLVGGKPTYNEQFFGPGTRLTVL.